Reported below is one T cell receptor (beta chain). This specimen belongs to a study of blood T cell repertoires in COVID-19. Study in general: In each case, the material was cDNA or gDNA derived from T cells, B-cell-depleted T cells, or PBMCs.

Assay used: immunoSEQ multiplex PCR; TCRdb lists only in-frame clones, some missing. Among 93,000 or so clones, 84% were seen once, and the ten largest hold 13%. The sequence came from a human donor in a cohort sampled during active or convalescent COVID-19. Sequences were obtained from peripheral blood.

CDR3 nucleotide sequence: TGCGCCAGCAGCCTAGGGACTAAGCGGGACTCTCGCACAGATACGCAGTATTTT. Residues: CASSLGTKRDSRTDTQYF. V and J are TRBV5-1 and TRBJ2-3, with 7 bases lining up with TRBD2. Trimming at V came to 4 bases and at J to 1 base, leaving 15 bases not matched to a gene. The CDR3 consists of 18 residues. Germline assignment: CDR1 SGHRS and CDR2 YFSETQ. Based on the CDR3 plus reference TRBV5-1 and TRBJ2-3, the full variable domain is KAGVTQTPRYLIKTRGQQVTLSCSPISGHRSVSWYQQTPGQGLQFLFEYFSETQRNKGNFPGRFSGRQFSNSRSEMNVSTLELGDSALYLCASSLGTKRDSRTDTQYFGPGTRLTVL.